The 27 T cell receptor beta chains reported below all come from one sample, sequenced in a study of response to subunit inactivated influenza vaccine. TCRdb analysed the RT-PCR reads with MiXCR anew, one entry per CDR3 protein. This table has some 640,000 distinct CDR3 sequences, more than 11% appearing once. The input for sequencing was PBMCs from blood, taken around 14 days before vaccination. The receptor set was obtained from a man in his forties or fifties who received an inactivated influenza vaccine.

The genes are TRBV20-1 and TRBJ2-3; the D gene is possibly TRBD2 (6 bases). The germline gives CDR1 DFQATT, CDR2 SNEGSKA (reference sequence). Trimming removed 2 bases at V and 0 bases at J, with 6 bases between. CDR3 size: 13 residues. The CDR3 bases are TGCAGTGCTAGAAGCGGGAGCACAGATACGCAGTATTTT. This sequence encodes CSARSGSTDTQYF.

This clonotype was seen a handful of times. The rearrangement links TRBV7-2 to TRBJ1-3, with D unresolved. Per the germline V gene, CDR1 is SGHTA and CDR2 is FQGNSA. Between the trimmed V and J ends, which lost 5 bases and 5 bases, there was a span of 7 bases. The length of the CDR3 is 12 residues. The CDR3 DNA reads TGTGCCAGCAGCAAAGGGCGAAACACCATATATTTT. This codes for CASSKGRNTIYF.

As regards this clonotype: A junction boundary mismatches the germline segment, possibly from a read error. The J gene is TRBJ1-1, the V gene TRBV10-1; 7 bases align to TRBD1. CDR1 WNHNN and CDR2 SYGVQD come from the germline V gene (reference sequence). The CDR3 runs 16 residues. The CDR3 DNA sequence: TGCGCCAGCAGTTATTCGCCCGGGACAGAGAACACTGGAGCTTTCTTT. It is translated as CASSYSPGTENTGAFF.

The chain recombines TRBV5-5 with TRBJ2-5; 14 nucleotides agree with TRBD2. The V segment lost 4 bases and the J segment 2 bases; nucleotides outside the gene matches: 7. CDR3 length equals 17 residues. CDR1 SGHKS and CDR2 YYEKEE come from the germline V gene (reference sequence). CDR3 nucleotides: TGTGCCAGCAGCCGCGGACTAGCGGGAGGCAAACAAGAGACCCAGTACTTC. It encodes CASSRGLAGGKQETQYF.

This clonotype appeared a few times. The CDR3 region is CASSLDPIAGAAEQFF. CDR3 DNA: TGCGCCAGCAGCTTGGACCCAATAGCGGGAGCGGCGGAGCAGTTCTTC. The chain employs TRBV5-1 and TRBJ2-1; 9 bases align to TRBD2. With 0 bases clipped from V and 10 bases from J, the junction kept 11 bases outside the gene matches. CDR1 is SGHRS and CDR2 is YFSETQ in the germline V gene. This CDR3 has 16 residues.

The chain has TRBV14 and TRBJ1-2, with D perhaps TRBD1 (6 bases). The V and J ends lost 4 bases and 2 bases respectively, with 11 bases between them. CDR3 length: 14 amino acids. CDR1 is SGHDN, CDR2 FVKESK, per germline. The CDR3 loop is CASSLGQWNYGYTF. CDR3 sequence (DNA): TGTGCCAGCAGCCTTGGACAGTGGAACTATGGCTACACCTTC.

The genes are TRBV20-1 and TRBJ2-1; TRBD2 aligns across 13 bases. The J segment lost 5 bases and the V segment lost 7 bases, leaving 14 bases of the junction unmatched. Looked up from germline, CDR1 is DFQATT and CDR2 is SNEGSKA (reference sequence). CDR3 length: 17 residues. The CDR3 bases are TGCAGTGGTAAGGGACTAGCGGGACGCCTTGACCACAATGAGCAGTTCTTC. Amino acid sequence: CSGKGLAGRLDHNEQFF.

This chain joins TRBV20-1 and TRBJ2-7; TRBD1 matches at 7 bases. V shed 1 base, J shed 2 bases, and the junction held 2 bases outside the gene matches. CDR3 length: 13 residues. Germline CDR1 is DFQATT and CDR2 is SNEGSKA (reference sequence). CDR3 nucleotides: TGCAGTGCTAGAGTGACAGGGCCCTACGAGCAGTACTTC. This gives the protein CSARVTGPYEQYF.

This clonotype was detected many times. This sequence joins TRBV10-3 and TRBJ2-1; D possibly corresponds to TRBD2 (6 bases). CDR3 size: 13 residues. V was clipped by 8 bases and J by 1 base, with 9 bases between them. The germline V gene has CDR1 ENHRY and CDR2 SYGVKD. CDR3 DNA: TGTGCCATCCTAGCGCAGTCCTACAATGAGCAGTTCTTC. Translating gives CAILAQSYNEQFF.

This clonotype was counted between two and nine times. V and J are TRBV7-2 and TRBJ2-1, with a weak D call TRBD2 (5 bases). Germline V lookup: CDR1 SGHTA, CDR2 FQGNSA. Trimming took off 0 bases at V and 8 bases at J, with 14 bases between the two ends. This CDR3 is 15 amino acids long. In DNA form, the CDR3 reads TGTGCCAGCAGCTTAGCGGGCTCGAGGGTCTATGAGCAGTTCTTC. Translated, it gives CASSLAGSRVYEQFF.

There are a few counts of this clonotype. V usage is TRBV12-3 or TRBV12-4 and J usage is TRBJ1-2, with 10 bases that match TRBD1. The CDR3 runs 15 residues. Trimming at V came to 7 bases and at J to 3 bases, leaving 8 bases not matched to a gene. Written as DNA, the CDR3 is TGTGCCAGCACCTCCCCTGGGACAGGGGACTATGGCTACACCTTC. It yields the protein CASTSPGTGDYGYTF.

This clonotype was seen more than once but under ten times. This rearrangement joins TRBV6-5 to TRBJ1-1; D remains unclear. Deletions cut 0 bases from V and 1 base from J, with 12 bases between. CDR1 is MNHEY, CDR2 SVGAGI, per germline. The CDR3 loop spans 16 amino acids. CDR3 sequence: CASSYSISTPNTEAFF. In DNA form, the CDR3 reads TGTGCCAGCAGTTACTCGATCTCTACCCCGAACACTGAAGCTTTCTTT.

This clonotype was found a few times. CDR3 in DNA: TGCAGTGCTAGATACAGGGTTCAAGATACGCAGTATTTT. Its translation is CSARYRVQDTQYF. This chain links TRBV20-1 with TRBJ2-3, with D possibly matching TRBD1 (6 bases). This CDR3 has 13 residues. Germline V gene lookup returns CDR1 DFQATT and CDR2 SNEGSKA (reference sequence). The V end lost 2 bases, the J end lost 5 bases, and 11 bases lay between the germline ends.

The chain carries TRBV7-8 and TRBJ2-7; D is possibly TRBD2 (6 bases). Germline loops: CDR1 SGHVS, CDR2 FQNEAQ. V lost 5 bases to trimming and J lost 7 bases, with 18 bases between them. This CDR3 contains 14 residues. DNA for the CDR3: TGTGCCAGCAGCACGGGGGTCCTCGAGGGGGAGCAGTACTTC. Protein sequence: CASSTGVLEGEQYF. Full variable domain (missing parts from reference TRBV7-8 and TRBJ2-7): GAGVSQSPRYKVAKRGQDVALRCDPISGHVSLFWYQQALGQGPEFLTYFQNEAQLDKSGLPSDRFFAERPEGSVSTLKIQRTQQEDSAVYLCASSTGVLEGEQYFGPGTRLTVT.

V and J are TRBV20-1 and TRBJ2-5; D is perhaps TRBD2 (6 bases). CDR3 size: 15 residues. Germline lookup yields CDR1 DFQATT and CDR2 SNEGSKA (reference sequence). Trimming left V 5 bases short and J 1 base short, with 17 bases between. CDR3 in DNA: TGCAGTGCTCCTAACCCTGCGGGAAGCCAAGAGACCCAGTACTTC. It yields the protein CSAPNPAGSQETQYF.

This clonotype was found a few times. This chain uses TRBV5-1 with TRBJ2-3; D gene uncertain. In germline, CDR1 is SGHRS, CDR2 YFSETQ. With 5 bases removed from V and 0 bases from J, the gap between germline ends came to 13 bases. The CDR3 runs 15 residues. In nucleotides, the CDR3 is TGCGCCAGCAGTTGGGTACAAGCCAGCACAGATACGCAGTATTTT. Residues: CASSWVQASTDTQYF.

This clonotype has more than one count but fewer than ten. This chain connects TRBV10-3 to TRBJ1-5, with 8 positions matching TRBD1. CDR3 length: 17 amino acids. V shed 2 bases, J shed 0 bases, and the junction held 6 bases outside the gene matches. Looked up from germline, CDR1 is ENHRY and CDR2 is SYGVKD. CDR3 sequence: CAISEGGTGDSNQPQHF. CDR3 nucleotides: TGTGCCATCAGTGAGGGGGGGACAGGAGATAGCAATCAGCCCCAGCATTTT.

The sample holds a few counts of this clonotype. This rearrangement joins TRBV6-2 or TRBV6-3 to TRBJ2-2; tentative D call: TRBD2 (6 bases). Germline values: CDR1 MNHEY, CDR2 SVGEGT. This CDR3 has 17 residues. Trimming pared 2 bases from V and 0 bases from J, leaving 13 bases between. In nucleotides, the CDR3 is TGTGCCAGCAGTTACGGGGCGGGATTCGCGAACACCGGGGAGCTGTTTTTT. It specifies CASSYGAGFANTGELFF.

This rearrangement joins TRBV4-2 to TRBJ2-1; TRBD1 matches 7 bases. V shed 0 bases and J 5 bases; nucleotides not matched to a gene: 10. There are 17 residues in the CDR3. CDR1 is LGHNA, CDR2 YNFKEQ, per germline. The CDR3 reads CASSQEGLSQGNNEQFF. As DNA, the CDR3 is TGTGCCAGCAGCCAAGAAGGTTTATCACAGGGGAACAATGAGCAGTTCTTC.

A few counts support this clonotype. The CDR3 region is CAISGQGIGYTF. In nucleotides, the CDR3 is TGTGCCATCAGTGGGCAGGGGATAGGCTACACCTTC. The V and J genes are TRBV10-3 and TRBJ1-2; D possibly corresponds to TRBD1 (6 bases). Trimming removed 4 bases from V and 8 bases from J, with 11 bases in between. CDR1 and CDR2 (germline): ENHRY, SYGVKD. There are 12 residues in the CDR3.

This rearrangement joins TRBV20-1 to TRBJ2-1; 14 nucleotides line up with TRBD2. V was pared by 4 bases and J by 3 bases, with 5 bases of the junction left unmatched. CDR3 size: 16 residues. The germline gives CDR1 DFQATT, CDR2 SNEGSKA (reference sequence). CDR3 protein: CSATRTSGGIYNEQFF. CDR3 coding DNA: TGCAGTGCTACCCGGACTAGCGGGGGGATCTACAATGAGCAGTTCTTC.

This clonotype was seen only a few times. The V call is TRBV4-2, the J call TRBJ1-1; D gene ambiguous. CDR1 and CDR2 (germline): LGHNA, YNFKEQ. Trimming took off 3 bases at V and 0 bases at J, with 14 bases between the two ends. CDR3 length: 16 amino acids. The CDR3 sequence: CASSHHNPRMNTEAFF. CDR3 nucleotides: TGTGCCAGCAGCCACCACAATCCCCGTATGAACACTGAAGCTTTCTTT.

The chain employs TRBV30 and TRBJ2-7; no clear D. Looked up from germline, CDR1 is GTSNPN and CDR2 is SVGIG (reference sequence). Between the trimmed V and J ends, which lost 1 base and 6 bases, there was a span of 7 bases. There are 11 residues in the CDR3. CDR3 DNA: TGTGCCTGGAGTGGGGGTGGCGAGCAGTACTTC. It yields the protein CAWSGGGEQYF.

V is TRBV10-3 and J is TRBJ1-1, with 12 bases aligning to TRBD1. The CDR3 runs 16 residues. V gave up 2 bases and J gave up 9 bases; unmatched junction bases: 10. Germline V gene data show CDR1 as ENHRY and CDR2 as SYGVKD. Here the CDR3 DNA reads TGTGCCATCAGTGAGGCAGGGGGACAGGGGGCTTCCAAAGCTTTCTTT. Translating gives CAISEAGGQGASKAFF.

The rearrangement links TRBV24-1 to TRBJ2-7; D may match TRBD1 or TRBD2 (5 bases each). In germline, CDR1 is KGHDR, CDR2 SFDVKD. This CDR3 region has 12 residues. Trimming left V 7 bases short and J 10 bases short, with 16 bases between. This CDR3 is CATSSSGRGQYF. CDR3 in DNA: TGTGCCACCAGCTCGTCGGGACGTGGTCAGTACTTC.

In regard to this clonotype: A junction boundary mismatches the germline segment, possibly from a read error. The J gene is TRBJ2-7, the V gene TRBV6-5, with 9 bases aligning to TRBD1. The CDR3 is 15 residues long. CDR1 and CDR2 from the germline V gene are MNHEY and SVGAGI. Here the CDR3 DNA reads TGTGCCTGCAGTTACTCCGGGACAGGGCTCTACGAGCAGTACTTC. This translates into CACSYSGTGLYEQYF.

The chain recombines TRBV20-1 with TRBJ2-1; either TRBD1 or TRBD2 may supply D (5 bases each). Germline V gene data show CDR1 as DFQATT and CDR2 as SNEGSKA (reference sequence). V shed 5 bases and J shed 0 bases, with 17 bases lying between them. CDR3 length equals 16 residues. CDR3 in amino acids: CSARGQAGSSYNEQFF. In DNA, the CDR3 is TGCAGTGCTCGGGGCCAAGCCGGAAGCTCCTACAATGAGCAGTTCTTC.